The 4 T cell receptor beta chains below were found in one sample sequenced in a study of monozygotic twins with inflammatory bowel disease. TCRdb reprocessed the 5' RACE reads and keeps a single row for each CDR3 protein, giving no DNA. The sample holds about 150,000 distinct CDR3 sequences. Sample: blood. These receptors all come from a human donor with ulcerative colitis or Crohn's disease, or a healthy co-twin of an affected twin (not recorded which).

This chain links TRBV29-1 with TRBJ1-4. This CDR3 spans 11 amino acids. Germline V CDR1 and CDR2: SQVTM, ANQGSEA. CDR3 loop: CSAELGEKLFF.

This chain connects TRBV7-2 to TRBJ2-1; TCRdb outputs TRBD2, but without DNA this stays unchecked. The germline CDR1 and CDR2 sequences are SGHTA and FQGNSA. The CDR3 loop spans 13 amino acids. CDR3 sequence reads: CASSFGLGPEQFF.

The rearrangement joins TRBV5-1 to TRBJ1-2; as DNA is missing, the TRBD1 call by TCRdb cannot be tested. Per germline, CDR1 SGHRS and CDR2 YFSETQ. The CDR3 runs to 15 residues. The CDR3 here is CASSLGQGIAYGYTF.

The genes are TRBV12-3 or TRBV12-4 and TRBJ1-1; checking the TCRdb D call of TRBD1 is not possible without DNA. There are 12 residues in the CDR3. CDR3 protein: CASRIGTGKAFF.